Following are 26 T cell receptor beta chains from one sample sequenced in a study of T-cell memory formation after mild COVID-19. TCRdb reprocessed the 5' RACE reads via MiXCR and lists one record per CDR3 protein. The table includes 390,000 or so distinct CDR3 sequences, around a sixth detected once. Sample: PBMCs or a T cell subset sorted from them (not recorded which). Every receptor here comes from a man younger than 35 who had mild COVID-19 (a few samples of this study predate the infection). Cell type and time point are not known.

V usage is TRBV28 and J usage is TRBJ2-7, with a tentative D call TRBD2 (5 bases). From germline, CDR1 is MDHEN and CDR2 SYDVKM. With 8 bases removed from V and 6 bases from J, the gap between germline ends came to 17 bases. The CDR3 length is 13 residues. CDR3 loop: CASRSSPGSEQYF. The CDR3 DNA is TGTGCCAGCCGGAGTTCGCCTGGGAGCGAGCAGTACTTC.

The chain is built from TRBV6-5 and TRBJ1-6, with a weak D call TRBD1 (6 bases). The CDR3 length is 17 residues. CDR1 is MNHEY and CDR2 is SVGAGI in the germline V gene. V was trimmed by 5 bases and J by 2 bases, leaving 16 bases between them. CDR3 bases: TGTGCCAGCAGTCCTGAGGGGGGAGCTACCTATAATTCACCCCTCCACTTT. Its protein is CASSPEGGATYNSPLHF.

This clonotype was observed a few times. The gene calls are TRBV10-3 and TRBJ1-2; TRBD1 is a possible D gene (5 bases). Germline V CDR1 and CDR2: ENHRY, SYGVKD. This CDR3 is built from 13 residues. V gave up 2 bases and J gave up 2 bases, with 6 bases separating them. CDR3 in amino acids: CAISETGNYGYTF. CDR3 nucleotides: TGTGCCATCAGTGAGACAGGCAACTATGGCTACACCTTC.

This chain uses TRBV12-3 or TRBV12-4 with TRBJ1-4; D unclear. CDR3 length: 12 residues. Trimming stripped 6 bases from V and 7 bases from J, with 9 bases between. The CDR3 is CASSTEGEKLFF. CDR3 DNA sequence: TGTGCCAGCAGCACCGAGGGTGAAAAACTGTTTTTT.

This clonotype was seen a few times. The chain recombines TRBV29-1 with TRBJ2-3, with D possibly TRBD2 on 5 matching bases. Germline values: CDR1 SQVTM, CDR2 ANQGSEA. The CDR3 consists of 11 residues. The ends were cut back, 8 bases at V and 8 bases at J, with 14 bases in the middle. The CDR3 sequence is CSSVWGATQYF. As DNA, the CDR3 is TGCAGCTCCGTCTGGGGAGCTACGCAGTATTTT.

CDR3 in amino acids: CASSQGQKSSGANVLTF. In DNA, the CDR3 is TGCGCCAGCAGCCAGGGACAGAAGAGCTCTGGGGCCAACGTCCTGACTTTC. This chain uses TRBV5-1 with TRBJ2-6, with 7 bases aligning to TRBD1. V gave up 4 bases and J gave up 0 bases; unmatched junction bases: 7. The CDR3 spans 17 residues. In germline, CDR1 is SGHRS, CDR2 YFSETQ.

About this clonotype: The junction departs from the called germline gene at one end, perhaps through a read error. CDR3 sequence (DNA): TGTGCCAGCAGGTCCGGGACAGGGCATTCACACCTCCACTTT. Translation: CASRSGTGHSHLHF. The rearrangement uses TRBV12-3 or TRBV12-4 and TRBJ1-6; 9 bases line up with TRBD1. The CDR3 loop spans 14 amino acids.

This clonotype has only a few counts. The V call is TRBV20-1, the J call TRBJ2-3; 7 bases map to TRBD2. Per the germline V gene, CDR1 is DFQATT and CDR2 is SNEGSKA (reference sequence). This CDR3 comprises 15 residues. Germline trimming cut 0 bases from V and 7 bases from J; bases unmatched to any gene: 10. CDR3 amino acids: CSARDSPSGANTQYF. Written as DNA, the CDR3 is TGCAGTGCTAGAGATAGCCCCAGCGGGGCGAATACGCAGTATTTT.

This clonotype was observed many times. This sequence joins TRBV27 and TRBJ2-5; 8 nucleotides match TRBD1. This CDR3 contains 16 residues. The trim removed 6 bases at V and 0 bases at J, leaving 9 bases unmatched. Germline V gene sequence: CDR1 MNHEY, CDR2 SMNVEV (reference sequence). The CDR3 bases are TGTGCCAGCAGACCATATTGGGGACAGGACCAAGAGACCCAGTACTTC. Protein product: CASRPYWGQDQETQYF.

This clonotype was counted a few times. The chain couples TRBV6-2 or TRBV6-3 to TRBJ1-3; no reliable D call. V gave up 7 bases and J gave up 8 bases, with 18 bases separating them. The CDR3 runs 14 residues. CDR1 MNHEY and CDR2 SVGEGT come from the germline V gene. CDR3 amino acids: CASNLEEQWDTIYF. The CDR3 region has the DNA TGTGCCAGCAATCTCGAGGAACAGTGGGACACCATATATTTT.

The count of this clonotype is one. This sequence joins TRBV18 and TRBJ1-5, with D unclear. Germline CDR1 reads KGHSH; CDR2 reads LQKENI. With 1 base removed from V and 0 bases from J, the gap between germline ends came to 10 bases. The CDR3 totals 16 residues. The CDR3 sequence is CASSPREGYSNQPQHF. CDR3 sequence (DNA): TGTGCCAGCTCACCACGGGAGGGATATAGCAATCAGCCCCAGCATTTT.

The rearrangement joins TRBV5-1 to TRBJ2-3; perhaps D is TRBD1 or TRBD2 (6 bases each). V gave up 6 bases and J gave up 1 base, with 15 bases separating them. There are 15 residues in the CDR3. From germline, CDR1 is SGHRS and CDR2 YFSETQ. CDR3 nucleotides: TGCGCCAGCAACCTCAAGGGGGGTGGCACAGATACGCAGTATTTT. Translation: CASNLKGGGTDTQYF.

In its sample, this clonotype was seen a few times. The chain is built from TRBV6-4 and TRBJ2-7, with D perhaps TRBD1 (6 bases). Germline V gene data show CDR1 as MRHNA and CDR2 as SNTAGT. The CDR3 covers 13 residues. V was trimmed by 4 bases and J by 3 bases, leaving 10 bases between them. CDR3 in DNA: TGTGCCAGCAGTGGAGGACAGAACTACGAGCAGTACGTC. Its translation: CASSGGQNYEQYV.

This clonotype was detected a few times. The CDR3 is CASSQDMGQPQHF. The CDR3 DNA sequence: TGCGCCAGCAGCCAAGATATGGGTCAGCCCCAGCATTTT. The chain recombines TRBV4-3 with TRBJ1-5; D remains unclear. Germline V lookup: CDR1 LGHNA, CDR2 YSLEER. There are 13 residues in the CDR3. V was trimmed by 0 bases and J by 6 bases, leaving 6 bases between them.

This chain links TRBV18 with TRBJ1-6, with a weak D call TRBD1 (5 bases). V was pared by 2 bases and J by 8 bases, with 10 bases between. This CDR3 has 14 amino acids. Germline V CDR1 and CDR2: KGHSH, LQKENI. In nucleotides, the CDR3 is TGTGCCAGCTCACCAGGGGGGAAGGATTCACCCCTCCACTTT. This codes for CASSPGGKDSPLHF.

The chain combines TRBV7-2 with TRBJ1-2, with 7 bases matching TRBD1. The J segment lost 5 bases and the V segment lost 5 bases, leaving 11 bases of the junction unmatched. The CDR3 has 15 amino acids. The V gene's germline CDR1 is SGHTA and CDR2 FQGNSA. CDR3 nucleotides: TGTGCCAGCAGCCCACGGGCGGCAGGGGGGTATGGCTACACCTTC. It is translated as CASSPRAAGGYGYTF.

The V gene is TRBV20-1, the J gene TRBJ2-2; no firm D call. The germline CDR1 and CDR2 sequences are DFQATT and SNEGSKA (reference sequence). The length of the CDR3 is 14 residues. Trimming removed 3 bases at V and 0 bases at J, with 8 bases between. The CDR3 nucleotides read TGCAGTGCTAGTGGGCCCTCGAACACCGGGGAGCTGTTTTTT. As protein: CSASGPSNTGELFF.

The rearrangement links TRBV5-1 to TRBJ1-2; a weak D match, TRBD1 (6 bases). V lost 0 bases and J lost 8, with 8 bases in between. Germline CDR1 SGHRS, CDR2 YFSETQ. The CDR3 is made up of 12 amino acids. CDR3 protein: CASSLDREGYTF. CDR3 DNA sequence: TGCGCCAGCAGCTTGGACAGGGAGGGCTACACCTTC.

This clonotype has just a few counts. The V and J genes are TRBV6-2 or TRBV6-3 and TRBJ1-2; tentative D call: TRBD1 (6 bases). V was cut by 0 bases and J by 7 bases, with 6 bases left in between. The germline gives CDR1 MNHEY, CDR2 SVGEGT. The CDR3 totals 12 residues. The CDR3: CASSYSDSGYTF. CDR3 DNA sequence: TGTGCCAGCAGTTACTCGGACAGTGGCTACACCTTC.

V gene TRBV7-2 combines with J gene TRBJ1-2; no clear D gene. CDR3 length: 15 amino acids. The germline CDR1 and CDR2 sequences are SGHTA and FQGNSA. The V end was cut by 1 base, the J end by 3 bases, with 12 bases between. The CDR3 DNA is TGTGCCAGCAGCTTAGGTGGAACTCGGGACTATGGCTACACCTTC. Residues: CASSLGGTRDYGYTF.

Only a few counts were recorded for this clonotype. The chain recombines TRBV9 with TRBJ2-1; TRBD2 is a possible D gene (6 bases). V was cut by 3 bases and J by 9 bases, with 13 bases left in between. The germline V gene has CDR1 SGDLS and CDR2 YYNGEE. The CDR3 has 13 amino acids. The CDR3 DNA follows: TGTGCCAGCAGCGGTTCGTGGGGAGGTGAGCAGTTCTTC. Protein product: CASSGSWGGEQFF.

This clonotype came up a few times. V is TRBV15 and J is TRBJ1-1; a weak D match, TRBD1 (6 bases). Germline V CDR1 and CDR2: LNHNV, YYDKDF (reference sequence). V dropped 1 base and J dropped 6 bases, with 15 bases sitting between them. The CDR3 extends over 15 amino acids. CDR3 in DNA: TGTGCCACCAGCAGAGCGTGGGGCAGGGGCGCTGAAGCTTTCTTT. Encoded protein: CATSRAWGRGAEAFF. Drawing the rest from reference TRBV15 and TRBJ1-1, the complete variable domain is DAMVIQNPRYQVTQFGKPVTLSCSQTLNHNVMYWYQQKSSQAPKLLFHYYDKDFNNEADTPDNFQSRRPNTSFCFLDIRSPGLGDTAMYLCATSRAWGRGAEAFFGQGTRLTVV.

This clonotype has a handful of counts. The V call is TRBV30, the J call TRBJ1-2; 7 bases align to TRBD1. Unmatched junction bases numbered 6, after V lost 5 bases and J lost 3 bases. Per germline, CDR1 GTSNPN and CDR2 SVGIG (reference sequence). The CDR3 length is 13 residues. CDR3 amino acids: CAWGGQGDYGYTF. The CDR3 bases are TGTGCCTGGGGAGGGCAGGGGGACTATGGCTACACCTTC.

This clonotype was seen only a few times. The rearrangement uses TRBV5-1 and TRBJ2-1; 8 bases fit TRBD2. V lost 3 bases, J lost 5 bases, and 7 bases stayed unmatched. The CDR3 is 15 amino acids. Germline-derived CDR1 and CDR2 are SGHRS and YFSETQ. CDR3 sequence: CASSSGGALNNEQFF. CDR3 coding DNA: TGCGCCAGCAGCTCCGGGGGGGCCCTTAACAATGAGCAGTTCTTC.

The V gene is TRBV20-1, the J gene TRBJ2-1; the D call may be TRBD1 or TRBD2 (5 bases each). CDR3 length: 14 amino acids. Germline CDR1 DFQATT, CDR2 SNEGSKA (reference sequence). V shed 2 bases and J shed 8 bases, with 16 bases lying between them. CDR3 bases: TGCAGTGCTAGAAGTTCTCGGGGCAGCGATGAGCAGTTCTTC. It encodes CSARSSRGSDEQFF.

This clonotype occurred many times. This chain connects TRBV28 to TRBJ2-2; D gene uncertain. V lost 4 bases and J 7 bases, leaving 22 bases between the germline ends. This CDR3 is 17 amino acids long. The germline V gene encodes CDR1 MDHEN and CDR2 SYDVKM. The CDR3 DNA sequence: TGTGCCAGCAGTTCCCCGGGTGCGCCGCGAGCTATCGGGGAGCTGTTTTTT. This translates into CASSSPGAPRAIGELFF.